This passage covers 25 T cell receptor beta chains from one sample sequenced in a study of blood T cells in healthy people across ages. A J-beta primer mix and a sample-barcoded 5' primer were used in a second PCR of about 6 to 12 cycles. In TCRdb, the 5' RACE reads were re-called with MiXCR into one record per CDR3 protein. Among 700,000 to 1,000,000 distinct CDR3 sequences listed, roughly 44% were seen once. Material for sequencing was blood. These receptor sequences come from a man aged 60-69 years in good health.

This clonotype occurred many times. The chain has TRBV7-2 and TRBJ1-2; the D gene is possibly TRBD1 (6 bases). V lost 5 bases to trimming and J lost 5 bases, with 18 bases between them. This CDR3 region has 15 residues. The germline V gene has CDR1 SGHTA and CDR2 FQGNSA. The CDR3 bases are TGTGCCAGCAGCGAAGGGGCAGGGGCCGGGTATGGCTACACCTTC. Its protein is CASSEGAGAGYGYTF.

The chain carries TRBV20-1 and TRBJ2-5, with D uncertain. The CDR3 loop spans 15 amino acids. CDR1 DFQATT and CDR2 SNEGSKA come from the germline V gene (reference sequence). The V end lost 4 bases, the J end lost 5 bases, and 20 bases lay between the germline ends. The chain's CDR3 is CSATNLGIGKETQYF. The CDR3 region has the DNA TGCAGTGCTACGAACTTGGGGATTGGAAAGGAGACCCAGTACTTC.

The chain links TRBV18 to TRBJ2-5, with D perhaps TRBD1 or TRBD2 (5 bases each). Trimming shortened V by 0 bases and J by 1 base, and 9 bases separated the two germline ends. The CDR3 has 15 amino acids. CDR1 is KGHSH, CDR2 LQKENI, per germline. CDR3 amino acids: CASSPPGDVQETQYF. In DNA, the CDR3 is TGTGCCAGCTCACCACCGGGGGATGTCCAAGAGACCCAGTACTTC.

This chain uses TRBV28 with TRBJ2-5; TRBD2 agrees at 8 bases. Germline V gives CDR1 MDHEN, CDR2 SYDVKM. The trim removed 5 bases at V and 2 bases at J, leaving 10 bases unmatched. The CDR3 has 16 residues. DNA for the CDR3: TGTGCCAGCAGTCCGCGAGCTAGCGGGCTGCAAGAGACCCAGTACTTC. This sequence encodes CASSPRASGLQETQYF.

The rearrangement uses TRBV10-3 and TRBJ2-3; 13 nucleotides align to TRBD2. The germline V gene encodes CDR1 ENHRY and CDR2 SYGVKD. The ends lost 5 bases at V and 0 bases at J; junction bases unmatched: 8. This CDR3 has 18 residues. The chain's CDR3 is CAISSRTSGGISTDTQYF. The CDR3 DNA follows: TGTGCCATCAGTTCCCGGACTAGCGGGGGTATTAGCACAGATACGCAGTATTTT.

This clonotype was seen just once. The CDR3 loop is CASGGRNEQFF. Here the CDR3 DNA reads TGTGCCAGCGGGGGGCGGAATGAGCAGTTCTTC. The genes are TRBV6-2 or TRBV6-3 and TRBJ2-1; tentatively, D is TRBD1 or TRBD2 (6 bases each). This CDR3 contains 11 residues. V shed 8 bases and J shed 7 bases, with 9 bases lying between them. Germline lookup yields CDR1 MNHEY and CDR2 SVGEGT.

As concerns this clonotype: The junction shows a germline mismatch at one end, possibly a read error. The V call is TRBV7-2, the J call TRBJ2-7, with D maybe TRBD1 (6 bases). Per the germline V gene, CDR1 is SGHTA and CDR2 is FQGNSA. CDR3 size: 13 residues. Here the CDR3 reads CAGSYRDNYEQYF. Here the CDR3 DNA reads TGTGCCGGCAGCTACCGGGACAACTACGAGCAGTACTTC.

This clonotype appeared a single time. V gene TRBV4-1 combines with J gene TRBJ1-4; no reliable D call. Between the trimmed V and J ends, which lost 0 bases and 2 bases, there was a span of 13 bases. Germline assignment: CDR1 MGHRA and CDR2 YSYEKL. The CDR3 loop spans 17 amino acids. As DNA, the CDR3 is TGCGCCAGCAGCCAAGATCTTAGGAGTACGACTAATGAAAAACTGTTTTTT. This sequence encodes CASSQDLRSTTNEKLFF.

The J gene is TRBJ2-5, the V gene TRBV7-9; D may be TRBD1 (5 bases). The V and J ends lost 10 bases and 4 bases respectively, with 13 bases between them. The CDR3 has 12 amino acids. The germline V gene has CDR1 SEHNR and CDR2 FQNEAQ (reference sequence). The CDR3 DNA reads as TGTGCCACCGCAGGGTCGAGAGAGACCCAGTACTTC. Protein product: CATAGSRETQYF.

The chain combines TRBV28 with TRBJ1-6; perhaps TRBD1 as D (6 bases). With 3 bases removed from V and 6 bases from J, the gap between germline ends came to 12 bases. Germline V gene sequence: CDR1 MDHEN, CDR2 SYDVKM. The CDR3 consists of 15 residues. The CDR3 DNA is TGTGCCAGCAGTTTTCCGGGGGCTAGTAATTCACCCCTCCACTTT. This codes for CASSFPGASNSPLHF.

This clonotype was seen just once. The V and J genes are TRBV7-9 and TRBJ2-7; TRBD1 matches at 9 bases. Germline lookup yields CDR1 SEHNR and CDR2 FQNEAQ (reference sequence). This CDR3 contains 15 residues. V trimming: 3 bases; J trimming: 2 bases; junction bases outside the gene matches: 5. The CDR3 protein is CASSLRQGVTYEQYF. The CDR3 DNA reads TGTGCCAGCAGCTTGCGACAGGGGGTCACCTACGAGCAGTACTTC.

This clonotype was recorded a few times. The rearrangement links TRBV18 to TRBJ2-3, with 12 positions matching TRBD2. Germline V gives CDR1 KGHSH, CDR2 LQKENI. The CDR3 runs to 17 residues. J was trimmed by 1 base and V by 4 bases; bases with no gene match: 6. CDR3 nucleotides: TGTGCCAGCTCACGACTAGCGGGGGAACATGGCACAGATACGCAGTATTTT. Its protein product is CASSRLAGEHGTDTQYF.

This chain joins TRBV25-1 and TRBJ2-5, with D possibly being TRBD2 (5 bases). Germline V gene sequence: CDR1 MGHDK, CDR2 SYGVNS. The CDR3 has 14 amino acids. V lost 1 base, J lost 1 base, and 7 bases lay in between. DNA for the CDR3: TGTGCCAGCAGTGAATCGGACTTCCAAGAGACCCAGTACTTC. Protein sequence: CASSESDFQETQYF. The entire variable domain, with the rest obtained from reference TRBV25-1 and TRBJ2-5, is as follows: EADIYQTPRYLVIGTGKKITLECSQTMGHDKMYWYQQDPGMELHLIHYSYGVNSTEKGDLSSESTVSRIRTEHFPLTLESARPSHTSQYLCASSESDFQETQYFGPGTRLLVL.

This clonotype was observed a handful of times. The CDR3 here is CASSQKGLRYEQYF. Written as DNA, the CDR3 is TGTGCCAGCAGTCAAAAGGGACTGAGATACGAGCAGTACTTC. The chain is built from TRBV6-2 or TRBV6-3 and TRBJ2-7; TRBD2 is a possible D gene (6 bases). Trimming took off 5 bases at V and 4 bases at J, with 15 bases between the two ends. The germline V gene has CDR1 MNHEY and CDR2 SVGEGT. There are 14 residues in the CDR3.

This clonotype was counted only a few times. The V call is TRBV7-2, the J call TRBJ2-1; possibly TRBD2 for D (6 bases). Trimming took off 3 bases at V and 9 bases at J, with 12 bases between the two ends. This CDR3 has 13 amino acids. Per germline, CDR1 SGHTA and CDR2 FQGNSA. CDR3 loop: CASSFPGVGEQFF. CDR3 sequence (DNA): TGTGCCAGCAGCTTCCCGGGGGTTGGTGAGCAGTTCTTC.

This clonotype appeared many times. V is TRBV29-1 and J is TRBJ1-1, with D maybe TRBD1 (5 bases). The CDR3 consists of 17 residues. V shed 6 bases and J shed 0 bases, with 23 bases lying between them. Per germline, CDR1 SQVTM and CDR2 ANQGSEA. CDR3: CSVSHRGGRSLNTEAFF. CDR3 nucleotides: TGCAGCGTGTCCCATAGGGGCGGACGAAGCCTGAACACTGAAGCTTTCTTT.

In this sample, this clonotype turned up once. The chain recombines TRBV5-1 with TRBJ1-4; maybe TRBD1 (5 bases). The V end lost 4 bases, the J end lost 5 bases, and 24 bases lay between the germline ends. CDR1 is SGHRS, CDR2 YFSETQ, per germline. CDR3 length: 18 residues. The CDR3 DNA reads TGCGCCAGCAGCCGGGGGTACAGAGAGGAAGTAGGCAATGAAAAACTGTTTTTT. It specifies CASSRGYREEVGNEKLFF.

This clonotype was observed a handful of times. The junction and the germline gene differ at one end; a read error may be behind it. The V call is TRBV28, the J call TRBJ2-6, with unresolved D. This CDR3 comprises 13 residues. In germline, CDR1 is MDHEN, CDR2 SYDVKM. CDR3 sequence (DNA): TGTGCCAGCACTCTCTCTAGGGCCAACGTCCTGACTTTC. It is translated as CASTLSRANVLTF.

This clonotype showed up just a few times. The chain combines TRBV5-5 with TRBJ1-2; 10 nucleotides align to TRBD1. This CDR3 is 18 amino acids long. V lost 6 bases to trimming and J lost 8 bases; unmatched junction nucleotides: 22. Germline V CDR1 and CDR2: SGHKS, YYEKEE (reference sequence). The CDR3 coding sequence is TGTGCCAGCACCCACCTTCCGGGACAGGGGAACCCAGGGAGCGGCTACACCTTC. This encodes CASTHLPGQGNPGSGYTF.

Remarks on this clonotype: At one end the junction does not follow the germline gene, possibly because of a read error. This chain links TRBV6-7 with TRBJ2-4; either TRBD1 or TRBD2 may fit D (5 bases each). TRBV6-7 is an ORF; its function is uncertain. The CDR3 length is 14 residues. The CDR3, as DNA: TGTGTCAGCAGTTACTCGAGGGACGGGGCAGAGCAGTACTTC. Translation: CVSSYSRDGAEQYF.

The rearrangement joins TRBV20-1 to TRBJ2-1; no clear D. CDR1 and CDR2 from the germline V gene are DFQATT and SNEGSKA (reference sequence). CDR3 length: 13 amino acids. V lost 0 bases to trimming and J lost 5 bases, with 8 bases between them. Written as DNA, the CDR3 is TGCAGTGCTAGAGAGAGTTCCAACAATGAGCAGTTCTTC. Protein product: CSARESSNNEQFF.

V gene TRBV5-1 combines with J gene TRBJ1-1; 10 bases map to TRBD1. Germline-derived CDR1 and CDR2 are SGHRS and YFSETQ. The length of the CDR3 is 14 residues. The ends lost 4 bases at V and 7 bases at J; junction bases unmatched: 7. The CDR3 is CASSLTGGYNEAFF. CDR3 in DNA: TGCGCCAGCAGCCTGACAGGGGGCTATAATGAAGCTTTCTTT. Variable domain in full (rest from reference TRBV5-1 and TRBJ1-1): KAGVTQTPRYLIKTRGQQVTLSCSPISGHRSVSWYQQTPGQGLQFLFEYFSETQRNKGNFPGRFSGRQFSNSRSEMNVSTLELGDSALYLCASSLTGGYNEAFFGQGTRLTVV.

The chain uses TRBV12-3 or TRBV12-4 and TRBJ2-2; TRBD2 might be the D (5 bases). The CDR3 totals 15 residues. With 5 bases removed from V and 1 base from J, the gap between germline ends came to 11 bases. The CDR3 coding sequence is TGTGCCAGCAGTCCCGGGGATCTGAACACCGGGGAGCTGTTTTTT. Translating it yields CASSPGDLNTGELFF.

The rearrangement joins TRBV25-1 to TRBJ2-1, with 9 nucleotides matching TRBD1. The V segment lost 5 bases and the J segment 10 bases; nucleotides outside the gene matches: 12. The CDR3 has 15 amino acids. Per germline, CDR1 MGHDK and CDR2 SYGVNS. CDR3 coding DNA: TGTGCCAGCAGTCGTGAGTGGGACAGGGCACAAGAGCAGTTCTTC. Encoded protein: CASSREWDRAQEQFF.

This clonotype was observed a few times. The chain has TRBV3-1 and TRBJ2-1; D is tentatively TRBD1 or TRBD2 (5 bases each). The CDR3 length is 12 residues. With 3 bases removed from V and 9 bases from J, the gap between germline ends came to 9 bases. Germline assignment: CDR1 LGHDT and CDR2 YNNKEL (reference sequence). The CDR3 protein is CASSHLGVEQFF. DNA of the CDR3: TGTGCCAGCAGCCACCTGGGGGTTGAGCAGTTCTTC.